This T cell receptor (beta chain) emerged from a study of siplizumab effects on memory and regulatory T cells. CDR1 SEHNR and CDR2 FQNEAQ come from the germline V gene (reference sequence). V was trimmed by 4 bases and J by 2 bases, leaving 9 bases between them. This CDR3 has 13 residues. TCRdb's copy holds only in-frame clones and misses some; the assay was immunoSEQ multiplex PCR. Of about 99,000 clones listed, over 85% are singletons. The chain has TRBV7-9 and TRBJ2-7; D gene uncertain. The sequenced sample consisted of Tregs sorted from blood. The TCR sequence derives from a human donor in good health. The DNA of the CDR3 is TGTGCCAGCAGCTCCCCTTTAACCTACGAGCAGTACTTC. Residues: CASSSPLTYEQYF.